This TCR beta chain was profiled in a study of shared clonotypes between healthy human individuals. The study, taken as a whole, reports: In contrast to clonotypes shared by all four donors, non-shared clonotypes had lower generation probabilities. Clonotypes that were shared across four donors made up roughly 5% of naive CD4 clonotypes.

Worth noting for this clone: As yet, its antigen is unknown.

CDR3 size: 15 residues. With V trimmed by 10 bases and J by 4 bases, 15 bases remained unmatched. In germline, CDR1 is ENHRY, CDR2 SYGVKD. DNA at 150 to 200 ng, around 30,000 T cell genomes, went into sorted-subset replicate PCRs. Source study methods: Junction-only immunoSEQ data arrived without quality scores, meaning filtering differed. Method: immunoSEQ multiplex PCR; TCRdb's copy keeps in-frame clones and lacks some. V and J calls and clone size are as listed in that table; D and trimming were resolved from the DNA. The repertoire holds roughly 1 million clones, with around four fifths as singletons.

Material: memory CD4+ T cells sorted from blood. The sample's subset: CD45RA-negative fraction. The J gene is TRBJ2-7, the V gene TRBV10-3, with TRBD2 matching over 8 bases. The receptor was isolated from a man between 18 and 35 years old in good health. As DNA, the CDR3 is TGTGCCAGGGACCTCCGGATAGCGGGATTGTACGAGCAGTACTTC. Its protein product is CARDLRIAGLYEQYF.